One sample yielded the 30 T cell receptor beta chains listed below, sequenced in a study of blood T cells in healthy people across ages. A second roughly 6 to 11 cycle PCR used barcoded and J-beta primers. TCRdb reprocessed the 5' RACE reads with MiXCR, giving one entry per CDR3 protein. The repertoire holds about 730,000 distinct CDR3 sequences, with roughly 43% as singletons. The material sequenced was blood. The origin of the receptors is a woman aged 60 to 75 in good health.

CDR3 nucleotides: TGTGCCAGCATTGACCCGGGACAGGGGCCCAATGAGCAGTACTTC. Encoded protein: CASIDPGQGPNEQYF. V gene TRBV6-1 combines with J gene TRBJ2-7; 10 nucleotides align to TRBD1. The CDR3 runs 15 residues. With 7 bases clipped from V and 7 bases from J, the junction kept 13 bases outside the gene matches. CDR1 MNHNS and CDR2 SASEGT come from the germline V gene.

The chain carries TRBV29-1 and TRBJ1-2; TRBD1 matches 7 bases. Trimming removed 3 bases from V and 6 bases from J; junction bases left unmatched: 13. CDR1 and CDR2 from the germline V gene are SQVTM and ANQGSEA. The CDR3 length is 15 residues. DNA of the CDR3: TGCAGCGTTGATGATGCAGGGGGACTAACTAATGGCTACACCTTC. Its protein product is CSVDDAGGLTNGYTF.

This chain joins TRBV6-5 and TRBJ1-4, with no clear D. V was pared by 6 bases and J by 10 bases, with 9 bases between. The CDR3 totals 11 residues. Germline V gives CDR1 MNHEY, CDR2 SVGAGI. In nucleotides, the CDR3 is TGTGCCAGCAGACCCTGGAGAAAACTGTTTTTT. It codes for CASRPWRKLFF.

V usage is TRBV21-1 and J usage is TRBJ1-2. TRBV21-1 is a pseudogene. There are 10 residues in the CDR3. The CDR3 bases are TGTGCCAGCAGCAAACTCGGCTACACCTTC. This sequence encodes CASSKLGYTF.

The CDR3 sequence is CSARGRKGKETQYF. The CDR3 nucleotides read TGCAGTGCTAGAGGGCGGAAGGGTAAAGAGACCCAGTACTTC. This chain joins TRBV20-1 and TRBJ2-5; unclear D gene. The CDR3 is 14 residues long. Germline lookup yields CDR1 DFQATT and CDR2 SNEGSKA (reference sequence). Trimming stripped 1 base from V and 3 bases from J, with 12 bases between.

This clonotype was found a few times. The chain joins TRBV24-1 to TRBJ2-7, with D unresolved. This CDR3 is 13 amino acids long. Looked up from germline, CDR1 is KGHDR and CDR2 is SFDVKD. Trimming took off 5 bases at V and 4 bases at J, with 11 bases between the two ends. For the CDR3, the DNA is TGTGCCACCAGTGCCGTGGGCGGATACGAGCAGTACTTC. Encoded protein: CATSAVGGYEQYF.

In its sample, this clonotype was seen many times. J is TRBJ1-5 and V is TRBV12-3 or TRBV12-4; 7 nucleotides line up with TRBD1. J gave up 3 bases and V 3 bases, and 2 bases lay outside the gene matches. CDR3 length equals 14 residues. The CDR3 coding sequence is TGTGCCAGCAGTTTCGGGACAGCCAATCAGCCCCAGCATTTT. This encodes CASSFGTANQPQHF.

This clonotype showed up just once. A much larger clone differs from this one at a single base, so this may be a read error. The chain carries TRBV7-2 and TRBJ2-7; D remains unclear. Germline V gives CDR1 SGHTA, CDR2 FQGNSA. This CDR3 contains 14 residues. The CDR3 DNA sequence: TGTGCCGGCAGCCCCGGCGGCACCTCCTACGAGCAGTACTTC. Amino acids: CAGSPGGTSYEQYF.

This clonotype was picked up many times. J is TRBJ2-7 and V is TRBV20-1, with 12 positions matching TRBD2. CDR3 size: 15 residues. V was clipped by 5 bases and J by 3 bases; unmatched bases: 8. From germline, CDR1 is DFQATT and CDR2 SNEGSKA (reference sequence). CDR3 amino acids: CSAGTTSGGLYEQYF. As DNA, the CDR3 is TGCAGTGCTGGGACGACTAGCGGGGGACTCTACGAGCAGTACTTC.

The chain employs TRBV7-2 and TRBJ1-4; D is possibly TRBD1 (5 bases). The germline CDR1 and CDR2 sequences are SGHTA and FQGNSA. V was pared by 1 base and J by 10 bases, with 13 bases between. CDR3 length: 14 amino acids. The CDR3 DNA reads TGTGCCAGCAGCTTAGATACCCGGGGCGGAAAACTGTTTTTT. Its translation is CASSLDTRGGKLFF.

CDR3 residues: CASSRGQLNTEAFF. CDR3 nucleotides: TGTGCCAGCAGCCGGGGACAACTAAACACTGAAGCTTTCTTT. The chain joins TRBV7-2 to TRBJ1-1; tentatively, D is TRBD1 (6 bases). The CDR3 runs to 14 residues. Trimming pared 5 bases from V and 2 bases from J, leaving 12 bases between. Per germline, CDR1 SGHTA and CDR2 FQGNSA.

This clonotype was counted once. A much bigger clone sits one base away, suggesting this may be a read error. The V call is TRBV20-1, the J call TRBJ2-7, with 9 bases identical to TRBD1. Per germline, CDR1 DFQATT and CDR2 SNEGSKA (reference sequence). The CDR3 spans 16 residues. DNA for the CDR3: TGCGGTGCTAGAGGTGGCCTTGGGACAGGGTCCTACGAGCAGTACTTC. Amino acids: CGARGGLGTGSYEQYF.

Worth noting for this clonotype: A read error is the likely source, as a far larger clone sits one nucleotide away. Written as DNA, the CDR3 is TGTGCCAGCAGTCCAGGTTCCTACGAGCAGTTCTTC. Its translation: CASSPGSYEQFF. The chain is built from TRBV6-1 and TRBJ2-1; D gene unclear. Germline V gene lookup returns CDR1 MNHNS and CDR2 SASEGT. Deletions cut 5 bases from V and 10 bases from J, with 12 bases between. The CDR3 is 12 residues long.

CDR3 nucleotide sequence: TGTGCCAGCAGTCCCATTACCGACAGGGCCAGGACCCAGTACTTC. Translated, it gives CASSPITDRARTQYF. The chain uses TRBV28 and TRBJ2-7, with 7 bases lining up with TRBD1. Judging by the DNA end, TRBJ2-5 fits better; the J call may be wrong. This CDR3 contains 15 residues. From germline, CDR1 is MDHEN and CDR2 SYDVKM.

The rearrangement uses TRBV2 and TRBJ2-5; 9 bases match TRBD2. The CDR3 is 13 amino acids. CDR1 and CDR2 from the germline V gene are SNHLY and FYNNEI. Trimming removed 11 bases from V and 5 bases from J; junction bases left unmatched: 9. As DNA, the CDR3 is TGTGCCCGGCGGGAGGGCCCTTCGGAGACCCAGTACTTC. Translated: CARREGPSETQYF.

Points on this clonotype: At one end, the junction sequence differs from germline, possibly due to a read error. V usage is TRBV20-1 and J usage is TRBJ2-1; 8 bases are a match to TRBD2. Looked up from germline, CDR1 is DFQATT and CDR2 is SNEGSKA (reference sequence). The CDR3 consists of 15 residues. This chain's CDR3 is CSVREGSGSIHEQFF. The CDR3 DNA reads as TGCAGTGTTAGAGAGGGCAGCGGGAGTATCCATGAGCAGTTCTTC.

The chain is built from TRBV3-1 and TRBJ2-1; tentative D call: TRBD2 (6 bases). Trimming left V 1 base short and J 4 bases short, with 14 bases between. CDR1 LGHDT and CDR2 YNNKEL come from the germline V gene (reference sequence). The CDR3 spans 16 residues. The CDR3 protein is CASSQGGSSAYNEQFF. The CDR3 nucleotides read TGTGCCAGCAGCCAAGGAGGGTCTAGCGCATACAATGAGCAGTTCTTC.

About this clonotype itself: The conserved phenylalanine or tryptophan is not found at the CDR3 terminus, so this likely reflects a read error. J is TRBJ2-7 and V is TRBV7-2, with TRBD2 identical over 13 bases. The CDR3 loop spans 15 amino acids. Germline CDR1 is SGHTA and CDR2 is FQGNSA. The V and J ends lost 5 bases and 2 bases, in that order; junction bases with no gene match: 3. DNA for the CDR3: TGTGCCAGCAGCCGGGGGACTAGCGGGGCCTACGAGCAGTACTAC. Translating gives CASSRGTSGAYEQYY.

The chain uses TRBV10-1 and TRBJ2-5; 8 bases match TRBD2. The germline V gene encodes CDR1 WNHNN and CDR2 SYGVQD (reference sequence). This CDR3 is built from 14 residues. Germline trimming cut 4 bases from V and 1 base from J; bases unmatched to any gene: 2. CDR3 DNA sequence: TGCGCCAGCAGTGGCGGGGGGCCCCAAGAGACCCAGTACTTC. As protein: CASSGGGPQETQYF.

A remark on this clonotype: This may be a read error: a much more frequent sequence differs by one nucleotide. The DNA of the CDR3 is TGTGCCAGCTCACCAGCAGATGTCTATGGGCAGTTCTTC. Residues: CASSPADVYGQFF. The chain employs TRBV18 and TRBJ2-1, with no clear D. With 2 bases removed from V and 12 bases from J, the gap between germline ends came to 14 bases. The CDR3 spans 13 residues. Germline CDR1 and CDR2: KGHSH and LQKENI. Drawing the rest from reference TRBV18 and TRBJ2-1, the complete variable domain is NAGVMQNPRHLVRRRGQEARLRCSPMKGHSHVYWYRQLPEEGLKFMVYLQKENIIDESGMPKERFSAEFPKEGPSILRIQQVVRGDSAAYFCASSPADVYGQFFGPGTRLTVL.

The chain recombines TRBV21-1 with TRBJ2-1; the table's TRBD2 call for D was not verified on the DNA. TRBV21-1 is assigned pseudogene status. This CDR3 is built from 17 residues. The CDR3 DNA follows: TGTGCCGGCAGCAAAGAAGGAACTAGCGGGAGAGTGGGGGAGCAGTTCTTC. Translating gives CAGSKEGTSGRVGEQFF.

V usage is TRBV29-1 and J usage is TRBJ2-5; TRBD2 agrees at 12 bases. The CDR3 is made up of 15 amino acids. Trimming took 3 bases from V and 5 from J; bases not matched to a gene: 7. CDR1 is SQVTM and CDR2 is ANQGSEA in the germline V gene. The CDR3 sequence is CSVDPLAGGEETQYF. The CDR3, as DNA: TGCAGCGTTGACCCACTAGCGGGAGGTGAGGAGACCCAGTACTTC.

This clonotype was observed a handful of times. V and J are TRBV7-3 and TRBJ2-5; 8 bases line up with TRBD1. V shed 8 bases, J shed 5 bases, and the junction held 7 bases outside the gene matches. This CDR3 contains 13 residues. Germline V lookup: CDR1 SGHTA, CDR2 FQGTGA. The CDR3 DNA reads TGTGCCAGCTCCCCTGACAGGGGCGAGACCCAGTACTTC. Translating it yields CASSPDRGETQYF.

This chain joins TRBV13 and TRBJ1-4; 7 bases line up with TRBD1. Looked up from germline, CDR1 is PRHDT and CDR2 is FYEKMQ (reference sequence). The ends lost 5 bases at V and 7 bases at J; junction bases unmatched: 4. The CDR3 totals 13 residues. CDR3 residues: CASSKQGSEKLFF. CDR3 DNA: TGTGCCAGCAGCAAACAGGGGTCTGAAAAACTGTTTTTT. Full variable domain (rest looked up from reference TRBV13 and TRBJ1-4): AAGVIQSPRHLIKEKRETATLKCYPIPRHDTVYWYQQGPGQDPQFLISFYEKMQSDKGSIPDRFSAQQFSDYHSELNMSSLELGDSALYFCASSKQGSEKLFFGSGTQLSVL.

The J gene is TRBJ2-1, the V gene TRBV5-1; 7 nucleotides match TRBD1. This CDR3 spans 15 amino acids. Germline V lookup: CDR1 SGHRS, CDR2 YFSETQ. Trimming at V came to 2 bases and at J to 5 bases, leaving 7 bases not matched to a gene. CDR3: CASSFRDSRNNEQFF. The CDR3 bases are TGCGCCAGCAGCTTTCGGGACAGTCGTAACAATGAGCAGTTCTTC.

The J gene is TRBJ2-1, the V gene TRBV2, with D unclear. Germline assignment: CDR1 SNHLY and CDR2 FYNNEI. The V and J ends lost 5 bases and 0 bases respectively, with 11 bases between them. The CDR3 totals 15 residues. DNA of the CDR3: TGTGCCAGCAGTCCCTTCGACGGCTCCTACAATGAGCAGTTCTTC. This codes for CASSPFDGSYNEQFF. The full variable domain, with the rest looked up from reference TRBV2 and TRBJ2-1, is EPEVTQTPSHQVTQMGQEVILRCVPISNHLYFYWYRQILGQKVEFLVSFYNNEISEKSEIFDDQFSVERPDGSNFTLKIRSTKLEDSAMYFCASSPFDGSYNEQFFGPGTRLTVL.

The chain joins TRBV13 to TRBJ2-3; 11 bases are shared with TRBD2. The CDR3 runs to 19 residues. The junction had 14 bases not matched to a gene; V was cut back by 2 bases and J by 4 bases. CDR1 is PRHDT and CDR2 is FYEKMQ in the germline V gene (reference sequence). The DNA for the CDR3 is TGTGCCAGCAGCTTATGGCTACTAGCGGGGGATAAAATGGCAGATACGCAGTATTTT. The encoded protein is CASSLWLLAGDKMADTQYF.

This clonotype occurred a few times. The chain is built from TRBV4-3 and TRBJ1-2; 7 positions agree with TRBD1. Germline-derived CDR1 and CDR2 are LGHNA and YSLEER. CDR3 length: 13 amino acids. V lost 6 bases and J lost 4; bases outside the gene matches: 5. CDR3 bases: TGCGCCAGCAGTATGACAGGGCCCTATGGCTACACCTTC. Its translation is CASSMTGPYGYTF.

This sequence joins TRBV25-1 and TRBJ2-3, with TRBD1 matching 7 bases. The J segment lost 0 bases and the V segment lost 4 bases, leaving 7 bases of the junction unmatched. The germline CDR1 and CDR2 sequences are MGHDK and SYGVNS. The CDR3 extends over 16 amino acids. CDR3 protein: CASSVGDSHSTDTQYF. The CDR3 bases are TGTGCCAGCAGTGTAGGGGACAGCCATAGCACAGATACGCAGTATTTT.

This sequence joins TRBV21-1 and TRBJ2-1; TRBD2, the table's D call, lacks a check against the DNA. TRBV21-1 counts as a pseudogene. The CDR3 has 15 residues. As DNA, the CDR3 is TGTGCCCGTAAAGCGGGAGATAGCTCCTACAATGAGCAGTTCTTC. Protein sequence: CARKAGDSSYNEQFF.